This TCR beta chain was recorded in a study of T cells after yellow fever vaccination. Study-level results: Once the booster was given, most primary-vaccination clones reappeared, at approximately 97% for CD4 and approximately 88% for CD8. Clonotypes appearing in both CD4 and CD8 compartments existed, and their share was small.

To note about this clonotype: The antigen is unknown.

A universal primer site and UMIs were added as TCR cDNA was made by 5'RACE template switching. TCRdb re-derived calls from the 5' RACE reads in MiXCR, one entry per CDR3 protein. The table has around 250,000 distinct CDR3 sequences, less than 9% seen once. This clonotype was obtained from a man under 40 who received the YFV17D yellow fever vaccine. Sequencing used CD4+ T cells sorted from PBMCs, obtained 15 days after the yellow fever booster vaccination.

As DNA, the CDR3 is TGCAGTGCCCCTTCACCTCTTCTTAGCGGGAGAAGTTACGATGAGCAGTTCTTC. Protein product: CSAPSPLLSGRSYDEQFF. The rearrangement links TRBV20-1 to TRBJ2-1, with TRBD2 identical over 9 bases. The germline V gene encodes CDR1 DFQATT and CDR2 SNEGSKA (reference sequence). This CDR3 has 18 residues. V lost 6 bases, J lost 8 bases, and 23 bases stayed unmatched.